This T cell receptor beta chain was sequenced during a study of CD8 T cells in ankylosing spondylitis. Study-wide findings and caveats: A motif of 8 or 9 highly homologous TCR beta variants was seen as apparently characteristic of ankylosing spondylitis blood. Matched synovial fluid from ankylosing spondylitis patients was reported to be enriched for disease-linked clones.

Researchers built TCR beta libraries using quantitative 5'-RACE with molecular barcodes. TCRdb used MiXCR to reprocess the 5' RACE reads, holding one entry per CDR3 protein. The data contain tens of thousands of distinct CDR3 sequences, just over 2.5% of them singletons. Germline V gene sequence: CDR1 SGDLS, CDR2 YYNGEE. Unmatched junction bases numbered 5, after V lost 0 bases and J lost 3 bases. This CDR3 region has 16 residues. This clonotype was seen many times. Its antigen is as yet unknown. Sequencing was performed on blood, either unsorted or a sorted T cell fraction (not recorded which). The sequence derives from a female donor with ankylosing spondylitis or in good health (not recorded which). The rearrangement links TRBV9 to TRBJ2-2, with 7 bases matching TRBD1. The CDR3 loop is CASSVGVGGDTGELFF. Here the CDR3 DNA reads TGTGCCAGCAGCGTAGGGGTAGGGGGCGACACCGGGGAGCTGTTTTTT. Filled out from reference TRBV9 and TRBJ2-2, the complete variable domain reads DSGVTQTPKHLITATGQRVTLRCSPRSGDLSVYWYQQSLDQGLQFLIQYYNGEERAKGNILERFSAQQFPDLHSELNLSSLELGDSALYFCASSVGVGGDTGELFFGEGSRLTVL.